Following are 3 T cell receptor beta chains from one sample sequenced in a study of blood T cell repertoires in COVID-19 (dated by TCRdb to about 2020). Library preparation employed the immunoSEQ multiplex PCR assay. The clones in this table, taken by TCRdb from immuneACCESS, are in-frame only. Not every clone is retained; where verified, under half of the shortfall comes from an unresolved V gene, and the cause of the rest is unknown. The sample data list under 550,000 clones, and around 90% of these were observed just once. 0.7% to 0.85% of the sample is taken by the ten largest. Sequencing was performed on peripheral blood. All receptors derive from a man younger than 35 with COVID-19, enrolled during active disease.

This clone was seen once. The rearrangement joins TRBV5-6 to TRBJ2-3, with 10 positions matching TRBD2. V shed 4 bases, J shed 6 bases, and the junction held 8 bases outside the gene matches. CDR1 and CDR2 (germline): SGHDT, YYEEEE. This CDR3 contains 15 residues. CDR3 loop: CASSLEGGLADTQYF. CDR3 in DNA: TGTGCCAGCAGCCTGGAGGGGGGACTAGCGGATACGCAGTATTTT.

V gene TRBV6-6 combines with J gene TRBJ2-1; 7 positions match TRBD2. CDR1 is MNHNY and CDR2 is SVGAGI in the germline V gene (reference sequence). The CDR3 totals 18 residues. V was clipped by 5 bases and J by 3 bases; unmatched bases: 16. CDR3 in amino acids: CASSPGPETSLVYNEQFF. Written as DNA, the CDR3 is TGTGCCAGCAGTCCGGGGCCAGAGACTAGCTTGGTCTACAATGAGCAGTTCTTC.

V gene TRBV11-2 combines with J gene TRBJ1-3, with D possibly matching TRBD1 (6 bases). V shed 0 bases and J shed 3 bases, with 15 bases lying between them. CDR1 and CDR2 (germline): SGHAT, FQNNGV. This CDR3 has 17 amino acids. The DNA for the CDR3 is TGTGCCAGCAGCTTAGATTGGGGCCAGGGGTTTGGAAACACCATATATTTT. Translated: CASSLDWGQGFGNTIYF.